This T cell receptor (beta chain) is from a study of PD-L1 blockade in urothelial cancer. Study-wide background: At 6 weeks and at 3 weeks (second dose) after treatment start, blood was analyzed.

Study observations and caveats: Expansion of tumor-associated blood clones at 3 weeks was greater in durable-benefit patients.

The time point denotes: peripheral blood 6 weeks after treatment start. Patients presented with locally advanced or metastatic urothelial carcinoma. By share, this clone counts as medium-sized. Its antigen is unidentified. The germline gives CDR1 MRHNA, CDR2 SNTAGT. Unmatched junction bases numbered 9, after V lost 5 bases and J lost 4 bases. The CDR3 covers 15 residues. Synthetic TCR analog templates were spiked into all PCRs individually. Clones were read by immunoSEQ multiplex PCR, and TCRdb kept only the in-frame ones, dropping some. The data contain about 90,000 clones, roughly 83% of them singletons.

This chain joins TRBV6-4 and TRBJ2-3; 7 positions agree with TRBD2. The clonotype comes from a man aged 70-80 years with urothelial cancer. Sample: PBMCs, taken around atezolizumab (anti-PD-L1) treatment. The CDR3 here is CASSPSRGRADTQYF. In DNA, the CDR3 is TGTGCCAGCAGTCCTTCAAGAGGGAGGGCAGATACGCAGTATTTT.